Listed here are 25 T cell receptor beta chains from one sample, sequenced in a study of a mutant IDH1 vaccine in newly diagnosed glioma. Antigens of these TCRs are unknown. Sequenced by immunoSEQ multiplex PCR; TCRdb stores in-frame clones only, minus some. The sample carries 60,000 or so clones, approximately 80% recorded once. Specified time point: week 5, during vaccination. Doses consisted of 300 ug of mutant IDH1 20-mer peptide each, paired with topical imiquimod. The input for sequencing was PBMCs, taken from a glioma patient whose treatment included an IDH1 peptide vaccine. The receptors stem from a woman between 18 and 29 years old with glioma. Some clones in this sample may be carry-over from other donors' samples.

The chain uses TRBV4-3 and TRBJ2-4; TRBD2 matches at 10 bases. In germline, CDR1 is LGHNA, CDR2 YSLEER. The CDR3 runs to 14 residues. V lost 1 base, J lost 7 bases, and 1 base stayed unmatched. The CDR3 region has the DNA TGCGCCAGCAGCCAAGGACTAGCGGGTAACATTCAGTACTTC. Its translation is CASSQGLAGNIQYF.

The chain recombines TRBV9 with TRBJ2-3; unclear D gene. Per germline, CDR1 SGDLS and CDR2 YYNGEE. There are 13 residues in the CDR3. The V and J ends lost 1 base and 4 bases respectively, with 7 bases between them. The CDR3 is CASSVTSSDTQYF. The CDR3 DNA reads as TGTGCCAGCAGCGTAACCTCCTCAGATACGCAGTATTTT.

J is TRBJ2-2 and V is TRBV27; perhaps TRBD2 as D (6 bases). CDR1 is MNHEY, CDR2 SMNVEV, per germline (reference sequence). The CDR3 runs 14 residues. V was clipped by 6 bases and J by 5 bases, with 13 bases between them. CDR3 sequence reads: CASRSLGGTGELFF. CDR3 coding DNA: TGTGCCAGCAGATCCTTAGGAGGGACCGGGGAGCTGTTTTTT.

The rearrangement links TRBV5-1 to TRBJ2-7; D not certain. The V gene's germline CDR1 is SGHRS and CDR2 YFSETQ. V lost 5 bases, J lost 1 base, and 13 bases lay in between. CDR3 length equals 14 residues. CDR3 in amino acids: CASRGTLLSYEQYF. In nucleotides, the CDR3 is TGCGCCAGCAGAGGAACTCTTTTGTCCTACGAGCAGTACTTC. Full variable domain (missing parts from reference TRBV5-1 and TRBJ2-7): KAGVTQTPRYLIKTRGQQVTLSCSPISGHRSVSWYQQTPGQGLQFLFEYFSETQRNKGNFPGRFSGRQFSNSRSEMNVSTLELGDSALYLCASRGTLLSYEQYFGPGTRLTVT.

This chain joins TRBV27 and TRBJ2-7; tentatively, D is TRBD2 (6 bases). This CDR3 contains 16 residues. CDR1 and CDR2 from the germline V gene are MNHEY and SMNVEV (reference sequence). Trimming removed 6 bases at V and 2 bases at J, with 20 bases between. The CDR3 region is CASSPSTGTLTYEQYF. The CDR3 bases are TGTGCCAGCAGCCCATCGACGGGGACTCTTACCTACGAGCAGTACTTC.

The J gene is TRBJ1-2, the V gene TRBV5-6; possibly TRBD1 for D (5 bases). Trimming removed 1 base at V and 5 bases at J, with 12 bases between. This CDR3 is 14 amino acids long. The germline V gene has CDR1 SGHDT and CDR2 YYEEEE. CDR3 DNA sequence: TGTGCCAGCAGCTTGAGTCAGGGCAAATATGGCTACACCTTC. Its translation: CASSLSQGKYGYTF.

V usage is TRBV18 and J usage is TRBJ2-7, with D tentatively TRBD2 (6 bases). The CDR3 extends over 12 amino acids. Germline assignment: CDR1 KGHSH and CDR2 LQKENI. V was shortened by 3 bases and J by 6 bases, with 9 bases between the two germline ends. The CDR3 DNA is TGTGCCAGCTCACCTTCGACTAGCGAGCAGTACTTC. Translating gives CASSPSTSEQYF.

This clone occurred a few times. The chain combines TRBV5-5 with TRBJ1-5; D remains unclear. This CDR3 region has 13 residues. V was cut by 0 bases and J by 5 bases, with 6 bases left in between. The germline V gene encodes CDR1 SGHKS and CDR2 YYEKEE (reference sequence). CDR3 DNA sequence: TGTGCCAGCAGCTTGGTTCCAGATCAGCCCCAGCATTTT. This codes for CASSLVPDQPQHF.

This chain joins TRBV14 and TRBJ2-1; 12 nucleotides line up with TRBD2. Trimming cost V 0 bases and J 6 bases; bases outside gene matches: 9. CDR3 size: 18 residues. From germline, CDR1 is SGHDN and CDR2 FVKESK. The CDR3 sequence: CASSQEGVGLAGFNEQFF. The CDR3 coding sequence is TGTGCCAGCAGCCAAGAAGGGGTGGGACTAGCGGGTTTCAATGAGCAGTTCTTC.

The J gene is TRBJ2-1, the V gene TRBV7-2, with a weak D call TRBD2 (7 bases). Trimming pared 1 base from V and 3 bases from J, leaving 16 bases between. Germline CDR1 reads SGHTA; CDR2 reads FQGNSA. CDR3 size: 17 residues. The CDR3 DNA sequence: TGTGCCAGCAGCTTAGGTGAGAGGGGGGGCCGCTACAATGAGCAGTTCTTC. Residues: CASSLGERGGRYNEQFF.

The rearrangement joins TRBV18 to TRBJ2-7, with D tentatively TRBD1 or TRBD2 (5 bases each). The CDR3 sequence is 14 residues long. Trimming removed 1 base at V and 5 bases at J, with 12 bases between. Germline V gene data show CDR1 as KGHSH and CDR2 as LQKENI. The CDR3 protein is CASSPQSRGHEQYF. In DNA form, the CDR3 reads TGTGCCAGCTCACCACAGAGCCGGGGCCACGAGCAGTACTTC.

This chain links TRBV29-1 with TRBJ2-1, with 13 bases aligning to TRBD2. The V segment lost 4 bases and the J segment 7 bases; nucleotides outside the gene matches: 7. CDR3 size: 15 residues. Germline-derived CDR1 and CDR2 are SQVTM and ANQGSEA. The CDR3 reads CSVVLTSGRRNEQFF. The CDR3 DNA reads TGCAGCGTTGTCTTGACTAGCGGGAGGAGGAATGAGCAGTTCTTC.

The chain recombines TRBV5-6 with TRBJ2-3; 7 bases map to TRBD2. The CDR3 totals 15 residues. V lost 4 bases to trimming and J lost 1 base; unmatched junction nucleotides: 6. Germline CDR1 reads SGHDT; CDR2 reads YYEEEE. CDR3 in DNA: TGTGCCAGCAGCATGACTAGCCGGCGCACAGATACGCAGTATTTT. Translation: CASSMTSRRTDTQYF.

This rearrangement joins TRBV6-5 to TRBJ2-7; TRBD2 might be the D (7 bases). CDR3 length: 13 residues. V lost 10 bases and J lost 5, with 18 bases in between. From germline, CDR1 is MNHEY and CDR2 SVGAGI. The CDR3: CATQNRGADEQYF. CDR3 DNA: TGTGCCACTCAAAACCGGGGGGCCGACGAGCAGTACTTC.

This clone came up a few times. The chain links TRBV10-2 to TRBJ2-7, with 8 bases fitting TRBD1. The J segment lost 3 bases and the V segment lost 7 bases, leaving 5 bases of the junction unmatched. This CDR3 has 13 amino acids. Germline V CDR1 and CDR2: WSHSY, SAAADI. The CDR3 loop is CASTDRVLYEQYF. In nucleotides, the CDR3 is TGCGCCAGCACGGACAGGGTCCTCTACGAGCAGTACTTC.

The chain couples TRBV10-3 to TRBJ1-2; D is undetermined. Germline assignment: CDR1 ENHRY and CDR2 SYGVKD. Trimming stripped 5 bases from V and 4 bases from J, with 20 bases between. The CDR3 has 16 amino acids. Here the CDR3 DNA reads TGTGCCATCAGTAATTCGGTCGGACTCGAAGGCTATGGCTACACCTTC. This gives the protein CAISNSVGLEGYGYTF.

The V gene is TRBV9, the J gene TRBJ1-4, with D hard to call. This CDR3 has 14 residues. Germline V gene lookup returns CDR1 SGDLS and CDR2 YYNGEE. The V end was cut by 3 bases, the J end by 5 bases, with 11 bases between. The CDR3: CASSGGRRNEKLFF. CDR3 in DNA: TGTGCCAGCAGCGGCGGACGGAGAAATGAAAAACTGTTTTTT.

The V and J genes are TRBV27 and TRBJ1-1; 7 bases are a match to TRBD1. CDR1 and CDR2 from the germline V gene are MNHEY and SMNVEV (reference sequence). The CDR3 is 15 residues long. The V and J ends lost 6 bases and 3 bases, in that order; junction bases with no gene match: 10. Here the CDR3 DNA reads TGTGCCAGCAGGGTGACAGGGAATGGGGACACTGAAGCTTTCTTT. It yields the protein CASRVTGNGDTEAFF.

V and J are TRBV7-8 and TRBJ2-7; D call uncertain. Germline CDR1 reads SGHVS; CDR2 reads FQNEAQ. V lost 0 bases and J lost 2, with 8 bases in between. This CDR3 has 14 residues. The CDR3 DNA follows: TGTGCCAGCAGCTTAGCTGCCTCCGCCTACGAGCAGTACTTC. Residues: CASSLAASAYEQYF. Looking up the rest from reference TRBV7-8 and TRBJ2-7 gives the full variable domain: GAGVSQSPRYKVAKRGQDVALRCDPISGHVSLFWYQQALGQGPEFLTYFQNEAQLDKSGLPSDRFFAERPEGSVSTLKIQRTQQEDSAVYLCASSLAASAYEQYFGPGTRLTVT.

The chain carries TRBV4-2 and TRBJ1-1; possibly TRBD1 for D (5 bases). The germline V gene has CDR1 LGHNA and CDR2 YNFKEQ. The CDR3 contains 14 residues. Trimming stripped 3 bases from V and 1 base from J, with 9 bases between. The CDR3 bases are TGTGCCAGCAGCCAGACGACAGCGAACACTGAAGCTTTCTTT. It codes for CASSQTTANTEAFF.

The rearrangement joins TRBV9 to TRBJ1-2; TRBD1 agrees at 8 bases. The J segment lost 4 bases and the V segment lost 3 bases, leaving 8 bases of the junction unmatched. The CDR3 covers 15 residues. Germline CDR1 reads SGDLS; CDR2 reads YYNGEE. This chain's CDR3 is CASSAGQGPGYGYTF. In DNA form, the CDR3 reads TGTGCCAGCAGCGCAGGACAGGGCCCCGGCTATGGCTACACCTTC.

The chain joins TRBV15 to TRBJ2-5, with 8 bases aligning to TRBD1. The CDR3 is made up of 14 amino acids. Trimming at V came to 1 base and at J to 5 bases, leaving 3 bases not matched to a gene. Germline CDR1 is LNHNV and CDR2 is YYDKDF (reference sequence). CDR3 coding DNA: TGTGCCACCAGCAGAGGGACAGGGATTGAGACCCAGTACTTC. This sequence encodes CATSRGTGIETQYF. Supplemented by reference TRBV15 and TRBJ2-5, the full variable domain reads DAMVIQNPRYQVTQFGKPVTLSCSQTLNHNVMYWYQQKSSQAPKLLFHYYDKDFNNEADTPDNFQSRRPNTSFCFLDIRSPGLGDTAMYLCATSRGTGIETQYFGPGTRLLVL.

The V gene is TRBV7-2, the J gene TRBJ2-7; 8 bases map to TRBD2. The CDR3 runs 15 residues. Unmatched junction bases numbered 9, after V lost 3 bases and J lost 5 bases. Germline V CDR1 and CDR2: SGHTA, FQGNSA. The CDR3: CASSLTGTSIHEQYF. The CDR3 DNA is TGTGCCAGCAGCTTGACCGGGACTAGTATCCACGAGCAGTACTTC. Together with reference TRBV7-2 and TRBJ2-7, the CDR3 gives the full variable domain: GAGVSQSPSNKVTEKGKDVELRCDPISGHTALYWYRQSLGQGLEFLIYFQGNSAPDKSGLPSDRFSAERTGGSVSTLTIQRTQQEDSAVYLCASSLTGTSIHEQYFGPGTRLTVT.

The chain employs TRBV5-1 and TRBJ1-1; D not certain. The germline CDR1 and CDR2 sequences are SGHRS and YFSETQ. This CDR3 is built from 13 residues. The V end lost 4 bases, the J end lost 3 bases, and 10 bases lay between the germline ends. CDR3 in amino acids: CASSPGSYTEAFF. In DNA, the CDR3 is TGCGCCAGCAGCCCGGGGTCTTACACTGAAGCTTTCTTT.

The chain links TRBV7-9 to TRBJ1-5, with D uncertain. This CDR3 is 12 amino acids long. V was trimmed by 3 bases and J by 3 bases, leaving 3 bases between them. Germline CDR1 is SEHNR and CDR2 is FQNEAQ (reference sequence). The CDR3 loop reads CASSFDNQPQHF. CDR3 DNA sequence: TGTGCCAGCAGCTTTGACAATCAGCCCCAGCATTTT.